Below are 6 T cell receptor beta chains sequenced from a single sample in a study of vaccination and CD4 T cells after COVID-19. Stated treatment: approximately nine-day PBMC culture with coronavirus spike peptide pools or control peptides (ViraFEST assay). With the Oncomine TCR Beta short-read assay, DNA from cultured CD4+ T cells was sequenced. TCRdb used MiXCR to reprocess the PCR reads, holding one entry per CDR3 protein. In the table there are 7,000 to 10,000 distinct CDR3 sequences, about a fifth of which are singletons. No antigen is known for these receptors. The sample consisted of CD4+ T cells from blood, cultured in vitro, taken after SARS-CoV-2 vaccination. These receptors originate from a human donor who had recovered from COVID-19.

The CDR3 nucleotides read TGTGCCAGCAGCCCCCTCCGGAGGACAGGCTCCTACAATGAGCAGTTCTTC. It is translated as CASSPLRRTGSYNEQFF. The chain uses TRBV11-2 and TRBJ2-1; TRBD1 aligns across 7 bases. V lost 5 bases and J lost 0; bases outside the gene matches: 10. Germline-derived CDR1 and CDR2 are SGHAT and FQNNGV. The length of the CDR3 is 17 residues. The full variable domain, with the rest looked up from reference TRBV11-2 and TRBJ2-1, is EAGVAQSPRYKIIEKRQSVAFWCNPISGHATLYWYQQILGQGPKLLIQFQNNGVVDDSQLPKDRFSAERLKGVDSTLKIQPAKLEDSAVYLCASSPLRRTGSYNEQFFGPGTRLTVL.

This clonotype was counted only a few times. V and J are TRBV7-6 and TRBJ2-6; D unresolved. The CDR3 has 15 amino acids. Trimming took 5 bases from V and 0 from J, leaving 8 bases between them. Germline values: CDR1 SGHVS, CDR2 FNYEAQ. CDR3 DNA sequence: TGTGCCAGCAGCCCACAGCTCTCTGGGGCCAACGTCCTGACTTTC. Amino acids: CASSPQLSGANVLTF.

The rearrangement uses TRBV24-1 and TRBJ2-3; no firm D call. Per germline, CDR1 KGHDR and CDR2 SFDVKD. Trimming stripped 5 bases from V and 0 bases from J, with 8 bases between. CDR3 length: 14 amino acids. CDR3 sequence: CATSGTLSTDTQYF. As DNA, the CDR3 is TGTGCCACCAGTGGGACCCTGAGCACAGATACGCAGTATTTT.

This clonotype is classed as medium-sized. This chain uses TRBV27 with TRBJ2-5; TRBD1 aligns across 10 bases. Germline V gene data show CDR1 as MNHEY and CDR2 as SMNVEV (reference sequence). Trimming removed 2 bases from V and 7 bases from J; junction bases left unmatched: 7. This CDR3 comprises 15 residues. CDR3 nucleotides: TGTGCCAGCAGTTTAGGACAGGGGGTGTTAGGGACCCAGTACTTC. It codes for CASSLGQGVLGTQYF.

With regard to this clonotype: One end of the junction is discordant with germline, which a read error may explain. The rearrangement joins TRBV5-1 to TRBJ1-6; D is undetermined. The V gene's germline CDR1 is SGHRS and CDR2 YFSETQ. This CDR3 has 16 residues. The CDR3 sequence is CASNLASSSYNSPLHF. The CDR3 DNA sequence: TGCGCCAGCAACTTGGCCTCCAGCTCCTATAATTCACCCCTCCACTTT.

This clonotype was found a few times. The chain recombines TRBV10-3 with TRBJ2-7, with 9 bases that match TRBD1. Germline CDR1 ENHRY, CDR2 SYGVKD. V was clipped by 6 bases and J by 0 bases; unmatched bases: 6. This CDR3 is built from 15 residues. For the CDR3, the DNA is TGTGCCATCAGGGGCGGACAGGGGCACTCCTACGAGCAGTACTTC. This codes for CAIRGGQGHSYEQYF.